The 4 T cell receptor beta chains listed next were all sequenced from one sample in a study of Tregs in tolerant kidney transplant recipients. Assay used: immunoSEQ multiplex PCR; TCRdb lists only in-frame clones, some missing. The repertoire has roughly 64,000 clones, roughly 98% of them found once; the top ten carry 0.3% to 0.35%. The source material was Tregs from blood, sampled before the transplant. The receptors here all came from a human donor who received a combined kidney and bone marrow transplant.

V and J are TRBV10-3 and TRBJ2-7; possible D gene TRBD2, 6 bases. V was trimmed by 3 bases and J by 5 bases, leaving 14 bases between them. The germline V gene has CDR1 ENHRY and CDR2 SYGVKD. The CDR3 sequence is 14 residues long. In DNA form, the CDR3 reads TGTGCCATCAGTGATCGGGGGTATATAGACGAGCAGTACTTC. This gives the protein CAISDRGYIDEQYF.

This clone was detected only a few times. The chain employs TRBV5-1 and TRBJ2-3; TRBD2 matches at 10 bases. Germline values: CDR1 SGHRS, CDR2 YFSETQ. The CDR3 has 16 amino acids. J gave up 3 bases and V 4 bases, and 8 bases lay outside the gene matches. The DNA for the CDR3 is TGCGCCAGCAGCGCTGGGGGAGCGGGAGGGACAGATACGCAGTATTTT. Encoded protein: CASSAGGAGGTDTQYF.

CDR3 sequence reads: CASISRAGAYNQPQHF. In DNA, the CDR3 is TGTGCCAGCATCTCCCGTGCGGGGGCTTATAATCAGCCCCAGCATTTT. The rearrangement links TRBV6-6 to TRBJ1-5; D is possibly TRBD1 (6 bases). The germline V gene has CDR1 MNHNY and CDR2 SVGAGI (reference sequence). CDR3 size: 16 residues. V was shortened by 7 bases and J by 4 bases, with 20 bases between the two germline ends.

The CDR3 reads CASSRDRHGADTQYF. The DNA for the CDR3 is TGTGCCAGCAGTCGTGACAGGCATGGAGCAGATACGCAGTATTTT. This sequence joins TRBV2 and TRBJ2-3; a possible D gene is TRBD1 (6 bases). CDR1 and CDR2 (germline): SNHLY, FYNNEI. Deletions cut 5 bases from V and 4 bases from J, with 16 bases between. This CDR3 has 15 residues.